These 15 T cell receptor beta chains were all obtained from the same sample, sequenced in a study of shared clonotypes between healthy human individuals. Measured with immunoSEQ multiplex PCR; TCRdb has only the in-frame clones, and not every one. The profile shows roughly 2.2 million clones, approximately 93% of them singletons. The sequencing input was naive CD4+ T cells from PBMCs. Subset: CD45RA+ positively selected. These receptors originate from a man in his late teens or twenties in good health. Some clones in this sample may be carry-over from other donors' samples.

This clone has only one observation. As DNA, the CDR3 is TGTGCCAGTAGTCCGACCTGGGCCACTCCGAACACCGGGGAGCTGTTTTTT. Translated, it gives CASSPTWATPNTGELFF. The V and J genes are TRBV19 and TRBJ2-2; D ambiguous. V shed 5 bases and J shed 0 bases, with 16 bases lying between them. CDR1 is LNHDA, CDR2 SQIVND, per germline (reference sequence). This CDR3 region has 17 residues.

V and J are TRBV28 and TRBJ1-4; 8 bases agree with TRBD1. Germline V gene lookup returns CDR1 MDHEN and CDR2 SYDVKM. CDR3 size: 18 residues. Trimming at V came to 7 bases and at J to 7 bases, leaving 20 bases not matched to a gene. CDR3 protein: CASKSGSPFGTGGEKLFF. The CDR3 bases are TGTGCCAGCAAGTCCGGGTCTCCTTTTGGGACAGGAGGTGAAAAACTGTTTTTT.

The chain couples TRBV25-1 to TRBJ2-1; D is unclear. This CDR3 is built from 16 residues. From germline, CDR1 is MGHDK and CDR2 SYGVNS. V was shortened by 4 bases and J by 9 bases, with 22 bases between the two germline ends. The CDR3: CASSATSRPEGIEQFF. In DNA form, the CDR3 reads TGTGCCAGCAGTGCAACCTCGAGACCCGAAGGCATTGAGCAGTTCTTC.

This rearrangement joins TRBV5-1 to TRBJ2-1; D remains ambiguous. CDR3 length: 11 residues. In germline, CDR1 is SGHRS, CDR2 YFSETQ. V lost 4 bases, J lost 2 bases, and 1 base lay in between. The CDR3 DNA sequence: TGCGCCAGCAGCGCCTACAATGAGCAGTTCTTC. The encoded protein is CASSAYNEQFF.

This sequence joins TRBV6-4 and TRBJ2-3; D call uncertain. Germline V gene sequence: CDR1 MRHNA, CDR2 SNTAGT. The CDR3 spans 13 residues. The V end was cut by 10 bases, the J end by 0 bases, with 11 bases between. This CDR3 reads CATRLTSTDTQYF. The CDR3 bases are TGTGCCACCCGACTGACTAGCACAGATACGCAGTATTTT.

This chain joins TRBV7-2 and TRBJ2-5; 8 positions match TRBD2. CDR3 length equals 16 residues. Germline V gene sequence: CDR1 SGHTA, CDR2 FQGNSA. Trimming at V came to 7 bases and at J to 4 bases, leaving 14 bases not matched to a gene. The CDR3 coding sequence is TGTGCCAGCACCCTGGTGGGGACTAGTCTTGTAGAGACCCAGTACTTC. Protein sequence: CASTLVGTSLVETQYF.

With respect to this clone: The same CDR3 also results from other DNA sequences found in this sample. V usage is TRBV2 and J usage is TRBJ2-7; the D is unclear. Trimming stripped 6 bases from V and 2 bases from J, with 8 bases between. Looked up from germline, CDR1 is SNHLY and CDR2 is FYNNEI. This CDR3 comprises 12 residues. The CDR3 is CASSPLPYEQYF. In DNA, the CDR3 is TGTGCCAGCAGCCCCCTTCCCTACGAGCAGTACTTC.

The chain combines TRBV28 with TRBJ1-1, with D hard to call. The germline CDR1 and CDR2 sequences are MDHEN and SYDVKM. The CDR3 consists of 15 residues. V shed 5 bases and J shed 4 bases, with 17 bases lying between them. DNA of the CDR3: TGTGCCAGCAGTGCGCACCCCCGGAGGAGCACTGAAGCTTTCTTT. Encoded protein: CASSAHPRRSTEAFF. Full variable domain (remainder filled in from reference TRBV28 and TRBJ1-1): DVKVTQSSRYLVKRTGEKVFLECVQDMDHENMFWYRQDPGLGLRLIYFSYDVKMKEKGDIPEGYSVSREKKERFSLILESASTNQTSMYLCASSAHPRRSTEAFFGQGTRLTVV.

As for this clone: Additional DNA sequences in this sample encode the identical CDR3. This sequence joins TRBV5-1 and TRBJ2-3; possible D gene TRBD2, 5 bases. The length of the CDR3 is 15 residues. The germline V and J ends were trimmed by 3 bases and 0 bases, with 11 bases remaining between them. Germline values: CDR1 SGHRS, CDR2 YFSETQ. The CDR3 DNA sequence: TGCGCCAGCAGCTCCAGCGGAGCTAGCACAGATACGCAGTATTTT. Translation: CASSSSGASTDTQYF.

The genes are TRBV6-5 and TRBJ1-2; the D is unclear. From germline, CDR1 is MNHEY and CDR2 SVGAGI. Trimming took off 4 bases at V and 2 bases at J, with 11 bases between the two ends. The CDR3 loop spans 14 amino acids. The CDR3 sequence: CASSLGYRNYGYTF. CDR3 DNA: TGTGCCAGCAGTTTGGGGTACAGAAACTATGGCTACACCTTC.

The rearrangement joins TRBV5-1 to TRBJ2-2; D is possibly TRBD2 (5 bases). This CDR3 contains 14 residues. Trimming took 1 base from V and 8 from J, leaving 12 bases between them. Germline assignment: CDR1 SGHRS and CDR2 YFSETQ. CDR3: CASSLQGSSGELFF. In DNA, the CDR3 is TGCGCCAGCAGCTTGCAAGGGAGTTCTGGGGAGCTGTTTTTT.

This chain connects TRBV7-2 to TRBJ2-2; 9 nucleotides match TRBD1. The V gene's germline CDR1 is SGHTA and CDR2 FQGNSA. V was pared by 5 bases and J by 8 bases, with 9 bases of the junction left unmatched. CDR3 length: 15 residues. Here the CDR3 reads CASSAGTGFGGELFF. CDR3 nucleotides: TGTGCCAGCAGCGCCGGGACAGGGTTTGGAGGGGAGCTGTTTTTT.

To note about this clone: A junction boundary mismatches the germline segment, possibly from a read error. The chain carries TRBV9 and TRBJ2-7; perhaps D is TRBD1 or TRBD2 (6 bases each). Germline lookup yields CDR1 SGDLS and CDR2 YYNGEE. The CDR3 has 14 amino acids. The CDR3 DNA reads TGTGCCCCGCTACCCCGTCGGGGGCGAACAGACGCGATCTTC. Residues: CAPLPRRGRTDAIF.

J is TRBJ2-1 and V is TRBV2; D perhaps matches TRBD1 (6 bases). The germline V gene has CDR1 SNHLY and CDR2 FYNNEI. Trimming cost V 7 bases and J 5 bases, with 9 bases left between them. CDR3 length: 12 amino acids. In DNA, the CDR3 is TGTGCCAGCAACGGACAGAACAATGAGCAGTTCTTC. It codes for CASNGQNNEQFF.

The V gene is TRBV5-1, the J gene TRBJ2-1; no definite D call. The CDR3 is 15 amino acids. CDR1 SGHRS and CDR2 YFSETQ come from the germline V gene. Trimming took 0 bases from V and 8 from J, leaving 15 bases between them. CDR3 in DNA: TGCGCCAGCAGCTTGGACGGACGCGTGCCTGATGAGCAGTTCTTC. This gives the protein CASSLDGRVPDEQFF.